Described below is a single T cell receptor (beta chain) sequence and its context. Under the authors' procedure: Amplification with reference gene primers provided the estimates of nucleated cell counts. Produced via immunoSEQ multiplex PCR; TCRdb's table is partial and in-frame only. The V and J calls and clone size were taken over from that table, and D and trimming were inferred from the DNA. The data hold more than 200,000 clones, with 80% to 90% observed a single time. Germline CDR1 reads LNHNV; CDR2 reads YYDKDF (reference sequence). The CDR3 runs to 14 residues. V shed 5 bases, J shed 2 bases, and the junction held 3 bases outside the gene matches. These data are taken from a study of blood T cell repertoires in COVID-19.

V usage is TRBV15 and J usage is TRBJ2-7; the match to TRBD1 covers 10 bases. What was sequenced was PBMCs or T cells enriched from blood (not recorded which). The clonotype comes from a woman in her thirties who had been exposed to COVID-19. CDR3 in DNA: TGTGCCACCAGCGACAGGGGGCTCACCTACGAGCAGTACTTC. It codes for CATSDRGLTYEQYF.